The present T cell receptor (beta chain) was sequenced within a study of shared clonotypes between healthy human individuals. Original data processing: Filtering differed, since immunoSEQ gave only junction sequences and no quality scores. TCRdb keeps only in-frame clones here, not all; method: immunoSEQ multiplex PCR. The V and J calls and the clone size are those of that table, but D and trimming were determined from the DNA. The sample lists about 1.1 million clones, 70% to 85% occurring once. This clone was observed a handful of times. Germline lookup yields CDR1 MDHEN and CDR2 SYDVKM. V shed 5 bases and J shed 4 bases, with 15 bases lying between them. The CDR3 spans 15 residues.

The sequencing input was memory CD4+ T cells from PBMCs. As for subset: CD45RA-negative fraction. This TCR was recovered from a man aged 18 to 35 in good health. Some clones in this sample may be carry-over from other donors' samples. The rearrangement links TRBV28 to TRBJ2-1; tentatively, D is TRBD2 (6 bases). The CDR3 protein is CASSLISGSYNEQFF. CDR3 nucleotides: TGTGCCAGCAGTCTTATTAGCGGAAGTTACAATGAGCAGTTCTTC. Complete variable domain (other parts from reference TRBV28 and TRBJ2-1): DVKVTQSSRYLVKRTGEKVFLECVQDMDHENMFWYRQDPGLGLRLIYFSYDVKMKEKGDIPEGYSVSREKKERFSLILESASTNQTSMYLCASSLISGSYNEQFFGPGTRLTVL.